The entry below gives a single T cell receptor beta chain sequence along with its context. The data were taken from a study of blood T cell repertoires in COVID-19. Looking at the study overall: Acute and convalescent COVID-19 specimens originated in the United States, Italy and Spain.

Method: immunoSEQ multiplex PCR; TCRdb's copy keeps in-frame clones and lacks some. The sample records 90,000 to 120,000 clones, around 80% being singletons. Germline CDR1 reads MDHEN; CDR2 reads SYDVKM. The CDR3 length is 12 residues. Trimming took off 5 bases at V and 7 bases at J, with 9 bases between the two ends. The chain joins TRBV28 to TRBJ1-5; D is unresolved. This TCR was recovered from a man in his 70s with acute or convalescent COVID-19. Sequencing input: peripheral blood. CDR3 residues: CASSGSIQPQHF. In DNA form, the CDR3 reads TGTGCCAGCAGTGGTAGTATACAGCCCCAGCATTTT.